The next 9 T cell receptor beta chains were all read from a single sample in a study of cytomegalovirus exposure and HLA in healthy donors (dated by TCRdb to the late 2010s). The receptor library was made with the immunoSEQ multiplex PCR assay. The multiplex PCR relied on a mix of 60 forward primers for TCR Vbeta segments and 13 reverse primers for TCR Jbeta segments. Imported from immuneACCESS, the table was reduced by TCRdb to in-frame sequences with V and J called. These copies leave out some clones; in studies compared against another copy, an unresolved V gene accounts for under half, and the cause of the remainder is not known. The sample includes roughly 170,000 clones, with about 80% observed a single time. The ten largest clones capture almost 7% of the sample. Sample: PBMCs. The receptors derive from a man in his thirties or forties in good health and CMV-seropositive.

The V and J genes are TRBV2 and TRBJ2-6, with TRBD1 identical over 9 bases. With 6 bases clipped from V and 0 bases from J, the junction kept 9 bases outside the gene matches. The CDR3 has 18 amino acids. CDR1 is SNHLY and CDR2 is FYNNEI in the germline V gene. The chain's CDR3 is CASRKWTGDPSGANVLTF. The CDR3 nucleotides read TGTGCCAGCAGGAAATGGACAGGGGACCCCTCTGGGGCCAACGTCCTGACTTTC.

The chain combines TRBV6-1 with TRBJ2-2, with a tentative D call TRBD1 (6 bases). The CDR3 consists of 14 residues. In germline, CDR1 is MNHNS, CDR2 SASEGT. The V end was cut by 3 bases, the J end by 3 bases, with 8 bases between. The CDR3 reads CASSDTGYTGELFF. The CDR3 region has the DNA TGTGCCAGCAGTGATACAGGGTACACCGGGGAGCTGTTTTTT.

The V gene is TRBV5-6, the J gene TRBJ2-7; D not certain. CDR1 SGHDT and CDR2 YYEEEE come from the germline V gene. This CDR3 has 13 residues. Trimming left V 3 bases short and J 3 bases short, with 10 bases between. The CDR3: CASSSLRGYEQYF. CDR3 coding DNA: TGTGCCAGCAGCTCTTTACGAGGCTACGAGCAGTACTTC.

J is TRBJ1-2 and V is TRBV7-2, with D perhaps matching TRBD1 (6 bases). Germline CDR1 SGHTA, CDR2 FQGNSA. Deletions cut 4 bases from V and 4 bases from J, with 16 bases between. This CDR3 spans 15 amino acids. CDR3 loop: CASSSKQGPSYGYTF. CDR3 nucleotide sequence: TGTGCCAGCAGCTCCAAACAGGGACCTAGCTATGGCTACACCTTC.

This clone was found once. The rearrangement uses TRBV4-1 and TRBJ1-2; 9 bases are a match to TRBD1. This CDR3 is 13 amino acids long. Germline V gene lookup returns CDR1 MGHRA and CDR2 YSYEKL. With V trimmed by 4 bases and J by 5 bases, 2 bases remained unmatched. The CDR3 coding sequence is TGCGCCAGCAGCCTGGACAGGGGATATGGCTACACCTTC. Amino acids: CASSLDRGYGYTF.

This chain connects TRBV6-4 to TRBJ2-1, with 10 bases matching TRBD2. V gave up 5 bases and J gave up 7 bases; unmatched junction bases: 5. The CDR3 runs to 14 residues. Germline V lookup: CDR1 MRHNA, CDR2 SNTAGT. DNA of the CDR3: TGTGCCAGCAGTCAAGCGGGAGGGGGGAATGAGCAGTTCTTC. Its translation: CASSQAGGGNEQFF.

This chain uses TRBV21-1 with TRBJ1-1; the D call of TRBD1 is as the table states it, not checked on the DNA. TRBV21-1 is a known pseudogene. This CDR3 region has 14 residues. In DNA form, the CDR3 reads TGTGCCAGCAGCGTAACAGGGGCCCACACTGAAGCTTTCTTT. It translates to CASSVTGAHTEAFF.

V is TRBV19 and J is TRBJ1-2; D might be TRBD1 (6 bases). V lost 3 bases, J lost 6 bases, and 14 bases lay in between. The CDR3 consists of 14 residues. Germline assignment: CDR1 LNHDA and CDR2 SQIVND (reference sequence). The CDR3 nucleotides read TGTGCCAGTAGTATGGCCCCGGGGGGCGATGGCTACACCTTC. It translates to CASSMAPGGDGYTF.

V gene TRBV19 combines with J gene TRBJ1-5; D unclear. V was trimmed by 6 bases and J by 1 base, leaving 10 bases between them. This CDR3 spans 14 amino acids. Looked up from germline, CDR1 is LNHDA and CDR2 is SQIVND (reference sequence). CDR3 in DNA: TGTGCCAGTAGCCTCCGGGAAAGCAATCAGCCCCAGCATTTT. It specifies CASSLRESNQPQHF.